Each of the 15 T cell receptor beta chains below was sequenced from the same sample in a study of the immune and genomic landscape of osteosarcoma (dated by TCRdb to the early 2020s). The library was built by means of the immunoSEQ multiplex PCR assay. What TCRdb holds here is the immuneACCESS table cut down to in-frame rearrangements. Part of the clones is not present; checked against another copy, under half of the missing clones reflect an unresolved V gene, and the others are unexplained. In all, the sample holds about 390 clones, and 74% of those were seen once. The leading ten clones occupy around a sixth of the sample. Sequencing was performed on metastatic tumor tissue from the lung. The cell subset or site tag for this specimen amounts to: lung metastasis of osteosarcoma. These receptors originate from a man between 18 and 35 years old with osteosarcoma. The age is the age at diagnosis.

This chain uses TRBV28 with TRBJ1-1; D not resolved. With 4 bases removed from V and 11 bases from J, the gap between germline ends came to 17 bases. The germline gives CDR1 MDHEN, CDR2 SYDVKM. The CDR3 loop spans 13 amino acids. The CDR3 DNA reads TGTGCCAGCAGTTCCCCTCGACTGTTAACGGCTTTCTTT. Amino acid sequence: CASSSPRLLTAFF.

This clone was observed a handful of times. The CDR3: CASSLGGQGGPYEQYF. CDR3 DNA sequence: TGTGCCAGCAGCCTCGGGGGACAGGGAGGGCCCTACGAGCAGTACTTC. This chain links TRBV4-2 with TRBJ2-7; 9 positions match TRBD1. The V gene's germline CDR1 is LGHNA and CDR2 YNFKEQ. The CDR3 has 16 amino acids. V dropped 4 bases and J dropped 2; count of bases not matched to a gene: 9.

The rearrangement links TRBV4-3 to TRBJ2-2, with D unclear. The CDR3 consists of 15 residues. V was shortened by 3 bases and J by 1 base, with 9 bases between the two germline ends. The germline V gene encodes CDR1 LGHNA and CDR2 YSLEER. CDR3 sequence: CASSQSIGNTGELFF. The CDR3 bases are TGCGCCAGCAGCCAGAGCATAGGGAACACCGGGGAGCTGTTTTTT.

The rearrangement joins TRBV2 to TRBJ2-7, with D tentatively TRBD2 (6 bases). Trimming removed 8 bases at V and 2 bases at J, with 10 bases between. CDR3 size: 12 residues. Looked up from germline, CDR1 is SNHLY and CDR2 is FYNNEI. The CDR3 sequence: CASAPSAYEQYF. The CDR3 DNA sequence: TGTGCCAGCGCCCCTAGCGCCTACGAGCAGTACTTC.

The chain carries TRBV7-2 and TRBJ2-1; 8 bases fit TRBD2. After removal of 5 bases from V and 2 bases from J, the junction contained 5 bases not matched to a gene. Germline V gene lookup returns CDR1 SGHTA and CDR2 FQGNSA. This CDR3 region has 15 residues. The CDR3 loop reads CASSRTSGPYNEQFF. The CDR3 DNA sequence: TGTGCCAGCAGCCGAACTAGCGGTCCCTACAATGAGCAGTTCTTC.

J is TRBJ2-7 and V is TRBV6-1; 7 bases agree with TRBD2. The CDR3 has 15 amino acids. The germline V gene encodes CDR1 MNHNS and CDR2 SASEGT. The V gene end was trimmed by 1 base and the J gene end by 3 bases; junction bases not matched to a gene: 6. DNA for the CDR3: TGTGCCAGCAGTGAAGTTTTAGCGGGCTACTACGAGCAGTACTTC. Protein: CASSEVLAGYYEQYF.

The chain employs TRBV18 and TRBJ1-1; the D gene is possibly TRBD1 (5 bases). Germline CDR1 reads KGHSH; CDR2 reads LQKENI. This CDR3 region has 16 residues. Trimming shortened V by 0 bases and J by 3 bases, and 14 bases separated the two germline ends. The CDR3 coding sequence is TGTGCCAGCTCACCACCGGATTTAGGGGTGCACACTGAAGCTTTCTTT. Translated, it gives CASSPPDLGVHTEAFF.

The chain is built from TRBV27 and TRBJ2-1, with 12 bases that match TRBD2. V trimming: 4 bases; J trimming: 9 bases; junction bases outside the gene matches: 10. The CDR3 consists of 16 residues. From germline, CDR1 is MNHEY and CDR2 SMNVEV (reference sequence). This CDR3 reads CASSSSSGGAWGEQFF. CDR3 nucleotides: TGTGCCAGCAGTTCCTCTAGCGGGGGGGCTTGGGGTGAGCAGTTCTTC.

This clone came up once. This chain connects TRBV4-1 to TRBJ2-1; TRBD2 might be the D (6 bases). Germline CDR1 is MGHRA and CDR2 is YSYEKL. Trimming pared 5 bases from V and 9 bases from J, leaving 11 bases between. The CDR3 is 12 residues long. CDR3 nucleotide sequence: TGCGCCAGCAGCGGAGGGTTTGTTGAGCAGTTCTTC. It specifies CASSGGFVEQFF.

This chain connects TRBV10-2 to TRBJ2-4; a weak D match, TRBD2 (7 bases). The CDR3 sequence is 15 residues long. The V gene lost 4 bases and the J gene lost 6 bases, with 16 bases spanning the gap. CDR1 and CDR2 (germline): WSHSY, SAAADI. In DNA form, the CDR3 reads TGCGCCAGCAGTGGAGGGGGAGGGGGAGCAAACATTCAGTACTTC. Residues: CASSGGGGGANIQYF.

The CDR3 region has the DNA TGTGCCAGCAGTCTCCAGACCTTCGGGGAGCTGTTTTTT. Amino acid sequence: CASSLQTFGELFF. The chain carries TRBV6-1 and TRBJ2-2; D unclear. V dropped 5 bases and J dropped 7 bases, with 11 bases sitting between them. The CDR3 length is 13 residues. Germline lookup yields CDR1 MNHNS and CDR2 SASEGT.

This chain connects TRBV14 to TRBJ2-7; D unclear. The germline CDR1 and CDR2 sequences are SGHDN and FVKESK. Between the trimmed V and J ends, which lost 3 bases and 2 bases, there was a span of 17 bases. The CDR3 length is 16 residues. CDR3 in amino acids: CASSQTKGTLAYEQYF. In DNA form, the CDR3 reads TGTGCCAGCAGCCAGACCAAAGGAACCCTAGCCTACGAGCAGTACTTC.

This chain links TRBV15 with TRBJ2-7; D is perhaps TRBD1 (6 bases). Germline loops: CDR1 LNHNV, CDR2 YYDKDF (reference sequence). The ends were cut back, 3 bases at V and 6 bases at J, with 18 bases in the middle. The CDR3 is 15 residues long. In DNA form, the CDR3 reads TGTGCCACCAGCAGGCGCAAGGGGGAAGAGGTCGAGCAGTACTTC. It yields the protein CATSRRKGEEVEQYF.

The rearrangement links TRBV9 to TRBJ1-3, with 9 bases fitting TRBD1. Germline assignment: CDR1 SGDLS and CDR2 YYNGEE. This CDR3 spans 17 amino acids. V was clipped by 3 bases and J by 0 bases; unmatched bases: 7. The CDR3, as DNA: TGTGCCAGCAGCGCCACAGGGGGCGCATACTCTGGAAACACCATATATTTT. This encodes CASSATGGAYSGNTIYF.

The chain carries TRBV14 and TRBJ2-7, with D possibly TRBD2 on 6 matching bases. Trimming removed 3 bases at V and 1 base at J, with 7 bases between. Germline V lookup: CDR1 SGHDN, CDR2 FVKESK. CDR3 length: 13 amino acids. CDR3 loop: CASSQAGSYEQYF. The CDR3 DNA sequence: TGTGCCAGCAGCCAGGCGGGGTCCTACGAGCAGTACTTC. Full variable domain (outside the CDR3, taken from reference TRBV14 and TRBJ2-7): EAGVTQFPSHSVIEKGQTVTLRCDPISGHDNLYWYRRVMGKEIKFLLHFVKESKQDESGMPNNRFLAERTGGTYSTLKVQPAELEDSGVYFCASSQAGSYEQYFGPGTRLTVT.